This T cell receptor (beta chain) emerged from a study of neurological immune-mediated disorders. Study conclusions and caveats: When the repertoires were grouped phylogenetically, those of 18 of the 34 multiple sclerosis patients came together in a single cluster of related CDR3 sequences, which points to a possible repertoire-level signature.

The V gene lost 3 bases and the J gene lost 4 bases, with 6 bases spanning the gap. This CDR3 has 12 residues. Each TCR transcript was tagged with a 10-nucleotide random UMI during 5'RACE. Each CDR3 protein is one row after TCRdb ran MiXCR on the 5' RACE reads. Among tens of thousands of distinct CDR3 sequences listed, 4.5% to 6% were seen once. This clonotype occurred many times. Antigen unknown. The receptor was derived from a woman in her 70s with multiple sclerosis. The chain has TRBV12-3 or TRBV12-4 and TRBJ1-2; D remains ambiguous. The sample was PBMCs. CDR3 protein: CASSFEGYGYTF. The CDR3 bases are TGTGCCAGCAGTTTCGAGGGCTATGGCTACACCTTC.